Each of the 27 T cell receptor beta chains below was sequenced from the same sample in a study of T cell repertoires in cytomegalovirus infection. MiXCR was run by TCRdb on the reads, yielding one entry per CDR3 protein. The sample has roughly 310,000 distinct CDR3 sequences, 15% to 20% seen once. Material for sequencing was PBMCs. Receptors were obtained from a human donor in good health (CMV status not recorded). Some clones in this sample may be carry-over from other donors' samples.

This clonotype was seen a handful of times. This sequence joins TRBV7-6 and TRBJ1-5; the match to TRBD1 covers 8 bases. The CDR3 has 15 amino acids. V shed 3 bases, J shed 2 bases, and the junction held 3 bases outside the gene matches. CDR1 is SGHVS, CDR2 FNYEAQ, per germline. CDR3 protein: CASSFTGGGNQPQHF. DNA for the CDR3: TGTGCCAGCAGCTTTACAGGGGGAGGCAATCAGCCCCAGCATTTT.

There are many counts of this clonotype. This chain uses TRBV18 with TRBJ2-6; D is unresolved. The CDR3 contains 16 residues. Germline loops: CDR1 KGHSH, CDR2 LQKENI. With 0 bases removed from V and 4 bases from J, the gap between germline ends came to 10 bases. CDR3 loop: CASSPPQSSGANVLTF. In DNA form, the CDR3 reads TGTGCCAGCTCACCACCCCAGTCATCGGGGGCCAACGTCCTGACTTTC.

This clonotype was seen many times. The chain joins TRBV7-8 to TRBJ1-5, with D possibly TRBD1 on 6 matching bases. Per germline, CDR1 SGHVS and CDR2 FQNEAQ. The CDR3 has 15 amino acids. Trimming took 0 bases from V and 7 from J, leaving 13 bases between them. The CDR3 loop is CASSLAGQGRQPQHF. The CDR3 bases are TGTGCCAGCAGCTTAGCTGGGCAGGGGAGACAGCCCCAGCATTTT.

This clonotype was observed many times. In nucleotides, the CDR3 is TGTGCCAGCCGGGGGGCGGTGGGCTACAATGAGCAGTTCTTC. This sequence encodes CASRGAVGYNEQFF. The chain is built from TRBV6-1 and TRBJ2-1, with a tentative D call TRBD2 (7 bases). Germline loops: CDR1 MNHNS, CDR2 SASEGT. The CDR3 is 14 residues long. With 8 bases removed from V and 3 bases from J, the gap between germline ends came to 14 bases.

The V and J genes are TRBV20-1 and TRBJ2-7; D might be TRBD1 (6 bases). V lost 2 bases to trimming and J lost 5 bases, with 19 bases between them. The CDR3 covers 15 residues. Germline-derived CDR1 and CDR2 are DFQATT and SNEGSKA (reference sequence). The CDR3, as DNA: TGCAGTGCTAGATCATCTAGGGGGACACACGACGAGCAGTACTTC. Its translation is CSARSSRGTHDEQYF.

This clonotype was seen repeatedly, ten times or more. The rearrangement joins TRBV10-2 to TRBJ2-7; D perhaps matches TRBD2 (5 bases). This CDR3 spans 16 amino acids. Trimming pared 3 bases from V and 3 bases from J, leaving 18 bases between. The germline gives CDR1 WSHSY, CDR2 SAAADI. The CDR3 loop reads CASSDRVREGSYEQYF. CDR3 sequence (DNA): TGCGCCAGCAGTGATCGGGTACGGGAAGGCAGCTACGAGCAGTACTTC.

This clonotype was observed many times. This chain links TRBV7-9 with TRBJ1-3, with 7 positions matching TRBD1. Germline lookup yields CDR1 SEHNR and CDR2 FQNEAQ (reference sequence). This CDR3 contains 17 residues. The trim removed 5 bases at V and 2 bases at J, leaving 12 bases unmatched. In nucleotides, the CDR3 is TGTGCCAGCAGCCTACTAAAGACAGGGACTACTGGAAACACCATATATTTT. This encodes CASSLLKTGTTGNTIYF.

V gene TRBV10-2 combines with J gene TRBJ1-1, with D unresolved. CDR3 length: 14 residues. Trimming took 6 bases from V and 1 from J, leaving 12 bases between them. Germline V gene lookup returns CDR1 WSHSY and CDR2 SAAADI. CDR3 loop: CASSPNRRNTEAFF. In DNA, the CDR3 is TGCGCCAGCAGCCCCAATCGGAGGAACACTGAAGCTTTCTTT.

This chain links TRBV20-1 with TRBJ1-5; 7 nucleotides align to TRBD1. CDR1 is DFQATT, CDR2 SNEGSKA, per germline (reference sequence). The length of the CDR3 is 13 residues. V was pared by 5 bases and J by 7 bases, with 8 bases of the junction left unmatched. DNA for the CDR3: TGCAGTGCTCTAAGGGGGCTGAACCAGCCCCAGCATTTT. This sequence encodes CSALRGLNQPQHF.

This clonotype was counted between two and nine times. The chain carries TRBV7-2 and TRBJ1-5; the D gene is possibly TRBD1 (5 bases). The CDR3 spans 16 residues. Germline CDR1 reads SGHTA; CDR2 reads FQGNSA. The germline V and J ends were trimmed by 5 bases and 2 bases, with 16 bases remaining between them. In DNA form, the CDR3 reads TGTGCCAGCAGCCTCCACAATATGGGGGGCAATCAGCCCCAGCATTTT. Protein: CASSLHNMGGNQPQHF.

The rearrangement links TRBV24-1 to TRBJ2-1, with D perhaps matching TRBD1 or TRBD2 (5 bases each). The CDR3 spans 15 residues. V gave up 4 bases and J gave up 10 bases, with 19 bases separating them. Germline lookup yields CDR1 KGHDR and CDR2 SFDVKD. CDR3 in DNA: TGTGCCACCAGTGACTCGGGACGCCTCTCTCAGGAGCAGTTCTTC. Amino acid sequence: CATSDSGRLSQEQFF.

This clonotype was detected a few times. The chain is built from TRBV19 and TRBJ1-2; D remains ambiguous. CDR3 size: 13 residues. Germline CDR1 LNHDA, CDR2 SQIVND (reference sequence). The V end was cut by 2 bases, the J end by 4 bases, with 8 bases between. The CDR3 region is CASSITLAYGYTF. DNA of the CDR3: TGTGCCAGTAGTATAACGCTGGCCTATGGCTACACCTTC.

This clonotype has just a few counts. The final CDR3 position lacks the conserved phenylalanine or tryptophan, pointing to a likely read error. The limits of the CDR3 on the DNA are not certain, so only TCRdb's listed CDR3 is given. The chain couples TRBV5-1 to TRBJ2-4; TRBD2 was called by the table and not checked on the DNA. The CDR3 is 9 residues long, counting both termini. In germline, CDR1 is SGHRS, CDR2 YFSETQ. The CDR3 is CASSPSPVR.

The sample holds many counts of this clonotype. V usage is TRBV7-2 and J usage is TRBJ2-2, with TRBD2 matching over 15 bases. After removal of 3 bases from V and 5 bases from J, the junction contained 4 bases not matched to a gene. Germline V gene lookup returns CDR1 SGHTA and CDR2 FQGNSA. The CDR3 is 17 amino acids. The CDR3 loop reads CASSFVGTSGGTGELFF. As DNA, the CDR3 is TGTGCCAGCAGCTTCGTGGGGACTAGCGGGGGGACCGGGGAGCTGTTTTTT.

This clonotype has only one observation. The chain has TRBV5-4 and TRBJ2-1; D not resolved. Germline V gene sequence: CDR1 SGHNT, CDR2 YYREEE (reference sequence). CDR3 length equals 15 residues. V lost 4 bases and J lost 3, with 14 bases in between. DNA of the CDR3: TGTGCCAGCAGCCAAGGGAATTTAGGCTACAATGAGCAGTTCTTC. It translates to CASSQGNLGYNEQFF. Full variable domain (missing parts from reference TRBV5-4 and TRBJ2-1): ETGVTQSPTHLIKTRGQQVTLRCSSQSGHNTVSWYQQALGQGPQFIFQYYREEENGRGNFPPRFSGLQFPNYSSELNVNALELDDSALYLCASSQGNLGYNEQFFGPGTRLTVL.

This clonotype was observed a handful of times. This sequence joins TRBV7-9 and TRBJ2-1; tentative D call: TRBD2 (6 bases). Germline-derived CDR1 and CDR2 are SEHNR and FQNEAQ (reference sequence). V shed 8 bases and J shed 3 bases, with 14 bases lying between them. The CDR3 extends over 14 amino acids. CDR3 loop: CASSGGVRYNEQFF. The DNA of the CDR3 is TGTGCCAGCTCGGGCGGGGTTCGCTACAATGAGCAGTTCTTC.

In this sample, this clonotype turned up a few times. The chain joins TRBV10-3 to TRBJ1-5; maybe TRBD1 (5 bases). Germline V lookup: CDR1 ENHRY, CDR2 SYGVKD. The germline V and J ends were trimmed by 3 bases and 6 bases, with 12 bases remaining between them. CDR3 size: 14 residues. As DNA, the CDR3 is TGTGCCATCAGTGAACAGGAGTCGGGTCAGCCCCAGCATTTT. Its translation is CAISEQESGQPQHF.

This clonotype was detected ten times or more. The chain carries TRBV6-2 or TRBV6-3 and TRBJ2-5; possible D gene TRBD2, 6 bases. Germline V CDR1 and CDR2: MNHEY, SVGEGT. The CDR3 sequence is 14 residues long. Deletions cut 5 bases from V and 1 base from J, with 11 bases between. CDR3 in DNA: TGTGCCAGCAGTAAATCGGGGGTCCAAGAGACCCAGTACTTC. It is translated as CASSKSGVQETQYF.

The chain employs TRBV28 and TRBJ1-2; unclear D gene. CDR1 and CDR2 (germline): MDHEN, SYDVKM. The CDR3 length is 14 residues. The V and J ends lost 5 bases and 4 bases respectively, with 14 bases between them. The CDR3 protein is CASSPHHFPYGYTF. CDR3 in DNA: TGTGCCAGCAGTCCCCACCATTTCCCCTATGGCTACACCTTC.

J is TRBJ2-7 and V is TRBV6-5, with 8 bases matching TRBD2. J was trimmed by 0 bases and V by 10 bases; bases with no gene match: 11. The CDR3 is 15 amino acids. Germline assignment: CDR1 MNHEY and CDR2 SVGAGI. This CDR3 is CATRRFSGDSYEQYF. In DNA form, the CDR3 reads TGTGCCACCCGTCGCTTTAGCGGGGACTCCTACGAGCAGTACTTC.

This clonotype was seen ten or more times. The rearrangement uses TRBV3-1 and TRBJ1-6; D is uncertain. This CDR3 spans 14 amino acids. V gave up 6 bases and J gave up 8 bases, with 14 bases separating them. CDR1 is LGHDT and CDR2 is YNNKEL in the germline V gene (reference sequence). CDR3 DNA: TGTGCCAGCAGTCCCGCGATGAGCGATTCACCCCTCCACTTT. Amino acids: CASSPAMSDSPLHF. The complete variable domain, with remaining parts taken from reference TRBV3-1 and TRBJ1-6, reads DTAVSQTPKYLVTQMGNDKSIKCEQNLGHDTMYWYKQDSKKFLKIMFSYNNKELIINETVPNRFSPKSPDKAHLNLHINSLELGDSAVYFCASSPAMSDSPLHFGNGTRLTVT.

V is TRBV20-1 and J is TRBJ2-5, with D tentatively TRBD2 (5 bases). CDR1 and CDR2 from the germline V gene are DFQATT and SNEGSKA (reference sequence). Trimming left V 2 bases short and J 6 bases short, with 16 bases between. The length of the CDR3 is 14 residues. The CDR3: CSARPELGPQTQYF. The CDR3 DNA follows: TGCAGTGCTAGACCTGAACTAGGTCCGCAGACCCAGTACTTC.

This clonotype was observed many times. This chain joins TRBV28 and TRBJ2-3, with 8 nucleotides matching TRBD1. Looked up from germline, CDR1 is MDHEN and CDR2 is SYDVKM. Trimming removed 2 bases from V and 5 bases from J; junction bases left unmatched: 6. The CDR3 is 15 amino acids. The CDR3 DNA reads as TGTGCCAGCAGTTTAGGAGACAGGGGTGGAGATACGCAGTATTTT. Its translation is CASSLGDRGGDTQYF. The full variable domain, in which reference TRBV28 and TRBJ2-3 provide the parts outside the CDR3, is DVKVTQSSRYLVKRTGEKVFLECVQDMDHENMFWYRQDPGLGLRLIYFSYDVKMKEKGDIPEGYSVSREKKERFSLILESASTNQTSMYLCASSLGDRGGDTQYFGPGTRLTVL.

In this sample, this clonotype turned up a few times. A junction boundary mismatches the germline segment, possibly from a read error. J is TRBJ1-1 and V is TRBV5-3; D gene ambiguous. TRBV5-3 is an ORF, with its function uncertain. The CDR3 covers 14 residues. CDR3 nucleotides: TGTGCCAGCAGCTTGGTTGTGGGTGATACTGAAGCTTTCTTT. Its translation: CASSLVVGDTEAFF.

V is TRBV4-1 and J is TRBJ2-3; 8 nucleotides line up with TRBD1. CDR1 and CDR2 (germline): MGHRA, YSYEKL. The CDR3 has 16 amino acids. Trimming took 8 bases from V and 6 from J; bases not matched to a gene: 16. The CDR3 DNA reads as TGCGCCAGCGGCATTTCGGGACAGGCCGATTTCGATACGCAGTATTTT. Its translation: CASGISGQADFDTQYF.

This clonotype came up a few times. V is TRBV12-3 or TRBV12-4 and J is TRBJ1-5; no definite D call. Trimming cost V 5 bases and J 1 base, with 6 bases left between them. The CDR3 is made up of 13 amino acids. The CDR3 loop reads CASSRASNQPQHF. CDR3 sequence (DNA): TGTGCCAGCAGTCGGGCAAGCAATCAGCCCCAGCATTTT.

The genes are TRBV20-1 and TRBJ2-3; 9 nucleotides align to TRBD2. Unmatched junction bases numbered 9, after V lost 4 bases and J lost 4 bases. This CDR3 contains 15 residues. Germline values: CDR1 DFQATT, CDR2 SNEGSKA (reference sequence). The CDR3 sequence: CSATSSGARPDTQYF. CDR3 sequence (DNA): TGCAGTGCTACTTCTAGCGGGGCCCGCCCAGATACGCAGTATTTT.